Listed below are T cell receptor beta chains from one sample, sequenced in a study of cytomegalovirus exposure and HLA in healthy donors. Method: immunoSEQ multiplex PCR; TCRdb's copy keeps in-frame clones and lacks some. There are about 160,000 clones in the sample; about 88% occur only once, and roughly 3% lies in the top ten. Sequencing input: PBMCs. These TCRs come from a man younger than 35 in good health and CMV-seronegative. Both conserved end residues are part of each CDR3. D genes are given only for firm matches. Clone size, where shown, is once, few, many, or a class for clones that have expanded.

abundance	d_gene	len	j_gene	v_gene	CDR3nt	CDR3aa
.	TRBD2	15	TRBJ2-1	TRBV6-5	TGTGCCAGCAGTTACTCGGCGGGAGCGCGGAATGAGCAGTTCTTC	CASSYSAGARNEQFF
few	.	15	TRBJ1-6	TRBV5-1	TGCGCCAGCAGCTTGACTCCGAACTCTAATTCACCCCTCCACTTT	CASSLTPNSNSPLHF
.	.	13	TRBJ1-6	TRBV30	TGTGCCTGGAGTGTAAAGGGGAATTCACCCCTCCACTTT	CAWSVKGNSPLHF
.	TRBD1	11	TRBJ1-1	TRBV5-8	TGTGCCAGCACCCTTAGGGACAGATCTTTCTTT	CASTLRDRSFF
once	.	18	TRBJ2-5	TRBV27	TGTGCCAGCAGTAGACGGACAGGGTCGGGGGGTACCCAAGAGACCCAGTACTTC	CASSRRTGSGGTQETQYF
.	.	16	TRBJ1-4	TRBV4-1	TGCGCCAGCAGCCAAGTGGGCGAAGCAACTAATGAAAAACTGTTTTTT	CASSQVGEATNEKLFF
.	.	15	TRBJ2-2	TRBV6-6	TGTGCCAGCAGTTACGGGCCAGCCAACACCGGGGAGCTGTTTTTT	CASSYGPANTGELFF
once	.	16	TRBJ2-4	TRBV6-5	TGTGCCAGCAGTTACTCAGCCTCCTTAGCCAAAAACATTCAGTACTTC	CASSYSASLAKNIQYF
.	.	13	TRBJ2-2	TRBV29-1	TGCAGCGTTGAATCCCCAACCGGCGGGGAGCTGTTTTTT	CSVESPTGGELFF
.	TRBD2	19	TRBJ2-1	TRBV4-3	TGCGCCAGCAGCCAAGAGCCGCCTAGCGGGGGTTACGACTACAATGAGCAGTTCTTC	CASSQEPPSGGYDYNEQFF
once	TRBD1	14	TRBJ1-1	TRBV7-2	TGTGCCTCCCAGGGGACAGATTGGCGGACTGAAGCTTTCTTT	CASQGTDWRTEAFF
.	.	15	TRBJ2-2	TRBV6-5	TGTGCCAGCAGTTACGCGGGGTCATACACCGGGGAGCTGTTTTTT	CASSYAGSYTGELFF
.	.	13	TRBJ2-7	TRBV27	TGTGCCAGCAGTTCCCTGACTCCCGCCGAGCAGTACTTC	CASSSLTPAEQYF
.	.	15	TRBJ1-3	TRBV5-1	TGCGCCAGCAGCCTAGGGATCGGGGAGGTTAACACCATATATTTT	CASSLGIGEVNTIYF
.	.	13	TRBJ2-3	TRBV19	TGTGCCAGTAGCCCTACTAGCACAGATACGCAGTATTTT	CASSPTSTDTQYF
.	TRBD2	16	TRBJ2-3	TRBV5-1	TGCGCCAGCAGCAAGGGACTAGCAAGGAGCACAGATACGCAGTATTTT	CASSKGLARSTDTQYF
.	.	14	TRBJ2-1	TRBV11-2	TGTGCCAGCAGCATAGATCACAAACCCAATGAGCAGTTCTTC	CASSIDHKPNEQFF
.	.	13	TRBJ2-7	TRBV5-8	TGTGCCAACAAAGTCAGGGGATCCTACGAGCAGTACTTC	CANKVRGSYEQYF
once	.	15	TRBJ2-1	TRBV2	TGTGCCAGCAGTGAAAGGGTAGCGACCCTAGATGAGCAGTTCTTC	CASSERVATLDEQFF
once	TRBD2	16	TRBJ2-1	TRBV5-1	TGCGCCAGCAGCGAACTAGCGGGAGCCGGGTACAATGAGCAGTTCTTC	CASSELAGAGYNEQFF
.	TRBD2	17	TRBJ2-1	TRBV28	TGTGCCAGCAGGGCAGCTTATGGGACTAGCGGGTGGAATGAGCAGTTCTTC	CASRAAYGTSGWNEQFF
.	TRBD1	13	TRBJ2-3	TRBV5-1	TGCGCCAGCAGCCCTCGGGACAGAGATACGCAGTATTTT	CASSPRDRDTQYF
.	.	11	TRBJ2-5	TRBV7-8	TGTGCCAGCAGCTCCCCCCGGACCCAGTACTTC	CASSSPRTQYF
few	TRBD1	12	TRBJ1-2	TRBV27	TGTGCCAGCAGCGACAGGGGGCCTGGCTACACCTTC	CASSDRGPGYTF
.	.	16	TRBJ1-2	TRBV5-1	TGCGCCAGCAGCTTGGGCGGACAGCTCGGCGACTATGGCTACACCTTC	CASSLGGQLGDYGYTF
.	.	15	TRBJ1-4	TRBV11-2	TGTGCCAGCAGCTATTCGACTACCACTAATGAAAAACTGTTTTTT	CASSYSTTTNEKLFF
.	.	14	TRBJ1-1	TRBV12-1	TGTGCCTTTTCTCTACGGGACAGGGGGCCTGAAGCTTTCTTT	CAFSLRDRGPEAFF
.	.	12	TRBJ2-7	TRBV27	TGTGCCAGCGGGGGGATCCATTTCGAGCAGTACTTC	CASGGIHFEQYF
.	.	15	TRBJ1-3	TRBV7-9	TGTGCCAGCAGCTTACTCGAGTCGTCTGGAAACACCATATATTTT	CASSLLESSGNTIYF
few	.	13	TRBJ1-1	TRBV28	TGTGCCAGCAGTTTATATTTCGGTACTGAAGCTTTCTTT	CASSLYFGTEAFF
.	.	15	TRBJ1-1	TRBV4-1	TGCGCCAGCAAATGGGAGGCGGTGGGGAACACTGAAGCTTTCTTT	CASKWEAVGNTEAFF
.	TRBD2	18	TRBJ2-7	TRBV7-2	TGTGCCAGCAGCTCGGGGGGGGCAGCTGACCTAGGGAGGCACGAGCAGTACTTC	CASSSGGAADLGRHEQYF